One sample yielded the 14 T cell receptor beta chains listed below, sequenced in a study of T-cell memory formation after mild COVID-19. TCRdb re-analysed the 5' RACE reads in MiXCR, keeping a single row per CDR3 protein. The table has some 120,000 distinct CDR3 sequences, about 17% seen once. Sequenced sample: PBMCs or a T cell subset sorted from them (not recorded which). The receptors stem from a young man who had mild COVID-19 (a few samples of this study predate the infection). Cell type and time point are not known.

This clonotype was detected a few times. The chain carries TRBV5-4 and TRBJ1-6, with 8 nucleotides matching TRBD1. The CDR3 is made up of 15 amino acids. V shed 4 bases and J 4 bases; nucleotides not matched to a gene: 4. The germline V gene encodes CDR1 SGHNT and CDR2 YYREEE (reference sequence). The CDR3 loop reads CASSPDRVYNSPLHF. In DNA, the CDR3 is TGTGCCAGCAGCCCGGACAGGGTGTATAATTCACCCCTCCACTTT.

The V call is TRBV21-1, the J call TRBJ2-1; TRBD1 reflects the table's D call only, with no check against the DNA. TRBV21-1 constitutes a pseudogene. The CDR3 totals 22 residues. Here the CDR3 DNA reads TGTGCCAGCAGCAAGCCGCCCGCGGTCAGTAGCAGGTGGGGGAGCTCCTACAATGAGCAGTTCTTC. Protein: CASSKPPAVSSRWGSSYNEQFF.

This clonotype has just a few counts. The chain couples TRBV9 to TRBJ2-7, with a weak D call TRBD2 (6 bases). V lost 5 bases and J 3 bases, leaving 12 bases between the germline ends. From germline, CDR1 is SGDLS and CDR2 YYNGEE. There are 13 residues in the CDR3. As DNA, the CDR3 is TGTGCCAGCAGGCGGGACGGGAGCTACGAGCAGTACTTC. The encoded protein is CASRRDGSYEQYF.

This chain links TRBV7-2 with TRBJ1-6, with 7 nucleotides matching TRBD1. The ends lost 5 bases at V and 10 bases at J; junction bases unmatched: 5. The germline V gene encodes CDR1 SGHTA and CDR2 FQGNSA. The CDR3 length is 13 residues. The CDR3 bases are TGTGCCAGCAGCCAGAACAGGGGATCACCCCTCCACTTT. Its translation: CASSQNRGSPLHF.

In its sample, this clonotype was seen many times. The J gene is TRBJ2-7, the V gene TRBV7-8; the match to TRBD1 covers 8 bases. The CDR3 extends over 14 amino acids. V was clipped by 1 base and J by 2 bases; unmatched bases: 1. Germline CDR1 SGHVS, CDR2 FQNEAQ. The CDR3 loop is CASSLGTGPYEQYF. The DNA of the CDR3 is TGTGCCAGCAGCTTAGGGACAGGGCCCTACGAGCAGTACTTC.

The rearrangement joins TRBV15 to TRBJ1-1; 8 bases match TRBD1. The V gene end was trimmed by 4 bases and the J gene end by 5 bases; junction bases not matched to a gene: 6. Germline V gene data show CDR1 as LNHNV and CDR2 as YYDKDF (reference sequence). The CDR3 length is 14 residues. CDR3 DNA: TGTGCCACCAGCATAGACAGGGGAGTAACTGAAGCTTTCTTT. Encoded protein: CATSIDRGVTEAFF.

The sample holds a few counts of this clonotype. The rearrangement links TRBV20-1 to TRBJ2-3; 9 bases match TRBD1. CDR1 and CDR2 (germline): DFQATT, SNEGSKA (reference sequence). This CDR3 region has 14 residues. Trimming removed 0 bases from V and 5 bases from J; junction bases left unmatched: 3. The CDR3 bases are TGCAGTGCTAGAGACGGACAGGGGAAAGATACGCAGTATTTT. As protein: CSARDGQGKDTQYF.

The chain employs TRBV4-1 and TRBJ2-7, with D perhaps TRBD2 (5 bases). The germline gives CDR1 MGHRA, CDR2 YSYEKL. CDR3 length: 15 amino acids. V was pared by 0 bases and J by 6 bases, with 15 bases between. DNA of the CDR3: TGCGCCAGCAGCCAAGAGGTGGGGTCCCGGGGCGAGCAGTACGTC. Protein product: CASSQEVGSRGEQYV.

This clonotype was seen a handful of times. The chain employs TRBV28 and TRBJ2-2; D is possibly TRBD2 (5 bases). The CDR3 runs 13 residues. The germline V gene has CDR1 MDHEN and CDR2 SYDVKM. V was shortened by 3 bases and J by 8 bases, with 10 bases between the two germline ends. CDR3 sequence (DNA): TGTGCCAGCAGTTTTGGAGGCGAAGGGGAGCTGTTTTTT. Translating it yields CASSFGGEGELFF.

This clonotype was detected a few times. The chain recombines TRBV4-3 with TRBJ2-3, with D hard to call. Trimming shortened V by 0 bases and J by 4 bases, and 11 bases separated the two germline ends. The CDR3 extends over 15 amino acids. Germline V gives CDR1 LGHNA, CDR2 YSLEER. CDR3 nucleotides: TGCGCCAGCAGCCAAGATCCATCCCGCCCAGATACGCAGTATTTT. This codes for CASSQDPSRPDTQYF.

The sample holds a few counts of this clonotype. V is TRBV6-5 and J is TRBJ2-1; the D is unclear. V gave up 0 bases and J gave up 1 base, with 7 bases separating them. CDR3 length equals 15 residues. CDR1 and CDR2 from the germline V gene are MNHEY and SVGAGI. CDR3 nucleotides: TGTGCCAGCAGTTACTCTAGGTGGTCCTACAATGAGCAGTTCTTC. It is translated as CASSYSRWSYNEQFF.

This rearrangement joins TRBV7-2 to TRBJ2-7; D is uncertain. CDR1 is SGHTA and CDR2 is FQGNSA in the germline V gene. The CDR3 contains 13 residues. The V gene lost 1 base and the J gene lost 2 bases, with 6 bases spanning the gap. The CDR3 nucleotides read TGTGCCAGCAGCTTAGTCGGTGCCTACGAGCAGTACTTC. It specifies CASSLVGAYEQYF. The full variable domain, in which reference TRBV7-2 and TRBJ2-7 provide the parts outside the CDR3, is GAGVSQSPSNKVTEKGKDVELRCDPISGHTALYWYRQSLGQGLEFLIYFQGNSAPDKSGLPSDRFSAERTGGSVSTLTIQRTQQEDSAVYLCASSLVGAYEQYFGPGTRLTVT.

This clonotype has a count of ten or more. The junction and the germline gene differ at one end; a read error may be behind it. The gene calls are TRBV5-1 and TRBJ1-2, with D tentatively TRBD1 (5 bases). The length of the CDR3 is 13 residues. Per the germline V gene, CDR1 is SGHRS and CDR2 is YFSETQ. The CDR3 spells CASSLGQDYGYTF. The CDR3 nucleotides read TGTGCCAGCAGCTTGGGGCAGGACTATGGCTACACCTTC. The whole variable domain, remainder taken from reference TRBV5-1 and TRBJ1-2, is KAGVTQTPRYLIKTRGQQVTLSCSPISGHRSVSWYQQTPGQGLQFLFEYFSETQRNKGNFPGRFSGRQFSNSRSEMNVSTLELGDSALYLCASSLGQDYGYTFGSGTRLTVV.

CDR3 amino acids: CASSPPGQSNQPQHF. In DNA, the CDR3 is TGTGCCAGCTCACCTCCGGGACAGAGCAATCAGCCCCAGCATTTT. This chain uses TRBV18 with TRBJ1-5; 7 bases agree with TRBD1. The CDR3 has 15 amino acids. Germline CDR1 KGHSH, CDR2 LQKENI. V trimming: 3 bases; J trimming: 1 base; junction bases outside the gene matches: 3. Full variable domain (rest looked up from reference TRBV18 and TRBJ1-5): NAGVMQNPRHLVRRRGQEARLRCSPMKGHSHVYWYRQLPEEGLKFMVYLQKENIIDESGMPKERFSAEFPKEGPSILRIQQVVRGDSAAYFCASSPPGQSNQPQHFGDGTRLSIL.